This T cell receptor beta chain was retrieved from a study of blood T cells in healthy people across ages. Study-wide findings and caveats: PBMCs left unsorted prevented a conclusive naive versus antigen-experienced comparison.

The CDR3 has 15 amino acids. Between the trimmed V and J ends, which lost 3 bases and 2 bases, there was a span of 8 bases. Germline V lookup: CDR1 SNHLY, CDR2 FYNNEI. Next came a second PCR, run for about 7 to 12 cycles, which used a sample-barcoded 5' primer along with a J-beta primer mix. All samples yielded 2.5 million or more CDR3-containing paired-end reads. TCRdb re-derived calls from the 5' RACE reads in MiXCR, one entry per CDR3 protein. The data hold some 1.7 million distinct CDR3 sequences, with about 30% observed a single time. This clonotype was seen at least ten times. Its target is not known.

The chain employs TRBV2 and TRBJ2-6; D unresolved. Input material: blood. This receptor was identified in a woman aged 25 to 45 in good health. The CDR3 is CASSDKGTGANVLTF. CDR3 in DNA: TGTGCCAGCAGTGACAAGGGTACTGGGGCCAACGTCCTGACTTTC.